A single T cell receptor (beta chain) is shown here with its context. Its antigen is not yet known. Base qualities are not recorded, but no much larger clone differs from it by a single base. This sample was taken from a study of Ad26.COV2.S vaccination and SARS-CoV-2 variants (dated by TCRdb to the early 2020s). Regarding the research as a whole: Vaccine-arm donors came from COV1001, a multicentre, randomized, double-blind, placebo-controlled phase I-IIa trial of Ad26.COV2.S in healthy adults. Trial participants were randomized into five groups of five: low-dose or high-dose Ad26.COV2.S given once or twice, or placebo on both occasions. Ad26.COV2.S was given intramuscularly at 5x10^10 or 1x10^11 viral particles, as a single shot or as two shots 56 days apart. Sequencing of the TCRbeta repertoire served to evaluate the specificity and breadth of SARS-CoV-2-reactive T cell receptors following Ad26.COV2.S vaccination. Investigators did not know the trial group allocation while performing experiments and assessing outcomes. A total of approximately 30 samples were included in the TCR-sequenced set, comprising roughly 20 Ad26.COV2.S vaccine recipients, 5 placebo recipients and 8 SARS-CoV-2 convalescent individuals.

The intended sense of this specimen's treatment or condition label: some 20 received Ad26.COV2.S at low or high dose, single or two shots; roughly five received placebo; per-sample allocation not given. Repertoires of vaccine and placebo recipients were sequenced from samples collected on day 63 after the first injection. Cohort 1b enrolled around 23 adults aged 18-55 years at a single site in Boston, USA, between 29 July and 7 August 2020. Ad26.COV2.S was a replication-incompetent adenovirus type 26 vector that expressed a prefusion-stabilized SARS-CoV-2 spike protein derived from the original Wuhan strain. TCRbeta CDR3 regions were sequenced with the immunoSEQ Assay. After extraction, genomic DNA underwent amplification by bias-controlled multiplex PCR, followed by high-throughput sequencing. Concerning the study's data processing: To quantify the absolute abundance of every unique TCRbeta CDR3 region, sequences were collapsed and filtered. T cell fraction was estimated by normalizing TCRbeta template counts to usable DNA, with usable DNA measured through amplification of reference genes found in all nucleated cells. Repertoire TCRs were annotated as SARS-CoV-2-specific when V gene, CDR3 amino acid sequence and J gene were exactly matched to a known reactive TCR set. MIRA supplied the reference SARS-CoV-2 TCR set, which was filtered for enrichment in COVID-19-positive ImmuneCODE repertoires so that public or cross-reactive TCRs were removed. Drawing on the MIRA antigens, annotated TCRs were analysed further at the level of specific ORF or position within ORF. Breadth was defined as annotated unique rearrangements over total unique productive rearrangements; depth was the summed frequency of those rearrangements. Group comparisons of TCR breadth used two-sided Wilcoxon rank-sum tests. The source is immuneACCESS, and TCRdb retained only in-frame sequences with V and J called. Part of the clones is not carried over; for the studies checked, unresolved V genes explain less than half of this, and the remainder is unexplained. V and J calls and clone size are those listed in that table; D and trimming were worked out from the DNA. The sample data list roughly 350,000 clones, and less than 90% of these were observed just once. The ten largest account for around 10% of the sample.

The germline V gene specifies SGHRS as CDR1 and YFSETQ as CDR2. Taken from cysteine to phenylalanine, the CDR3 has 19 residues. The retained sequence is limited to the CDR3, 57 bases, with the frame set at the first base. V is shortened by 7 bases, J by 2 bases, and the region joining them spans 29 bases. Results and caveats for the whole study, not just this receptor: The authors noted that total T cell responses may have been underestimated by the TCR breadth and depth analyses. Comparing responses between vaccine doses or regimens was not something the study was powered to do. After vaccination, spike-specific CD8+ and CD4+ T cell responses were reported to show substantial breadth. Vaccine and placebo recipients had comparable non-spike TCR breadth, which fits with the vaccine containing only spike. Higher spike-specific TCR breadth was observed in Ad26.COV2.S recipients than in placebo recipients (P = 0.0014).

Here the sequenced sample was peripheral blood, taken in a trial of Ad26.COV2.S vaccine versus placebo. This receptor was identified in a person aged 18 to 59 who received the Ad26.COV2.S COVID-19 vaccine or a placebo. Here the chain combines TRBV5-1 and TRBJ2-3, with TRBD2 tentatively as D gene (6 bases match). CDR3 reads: CASCLRGSRLGQFTDTQYF. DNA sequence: TGCGCCAGCTGCCTGCGGGGTTCGAGACTAGGCCAATTCACAGATACGCAGTATTTT. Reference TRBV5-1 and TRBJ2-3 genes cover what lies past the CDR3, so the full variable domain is KAGVTQTPRYLIKTRGQQVTLSCSPISGHRSVSWYQQTPGQGLQFLFEYFSETQRNKGNFPGRFSGRQFSNSRSEMNVSTLELGDSALYLCASCLRGSRLGQFTDTQYFGPGTRLTVL.